A single sample gave rise to the 30 T cell receptor beta chains below, sequenced in a study of shared clonotypes between healthy human individuals. Some clones are missing from TCRdb's copy, which holds only in-frame ones; the method was immunoSEQ multiplex PCR. The repertoire includes a few hundred thousand clones, 70% to 75% of them detected once, and over 9.5% sits in the top ten. Sequencing was carried out using memory CD4+ T cells sorted from blood. Subset of the sample: CD45RA-negative fraction. The source of these receptors is a man under 40 in good health.

This clone came up many times. The V call is TRBV11-2, the J call TRBJ2-1; 9 nucleotides match TRBD1. V dropped 4 bases and J dropped 6; count of bases not matched to a gene: 4. The CDR3 sequence is 14 residues long. Germline V CDR1 and CDR2: SGHAT, FQNNGV. CDR3 bases: TGTGCCAGCAGCTCGGGACAGGGTGGCAATGAGCAGTTCTTC. Protein: CASSSGQGGNEQFF.

Notes on this clone: This specimen includes other DNA sequences encoding the same CDR3. The V gene is TRBV7-9, the J gene TRBJ2-7, with D perhaps matching TRBD1 (5 bases). V was trimmed by 2 bases and J by 4 bases, leaving 12 bases between them. The CDR3 sequence is 14 residues long. Germline V gives CDR1 SEHNR, CDR2 FQNEAQ (reference sequence). CDR3 in DNA: TGTGCCAGCAGCTTAACAGGTGTTAATTACGAGCAGTACTTC. Its translation: CASSLTGVNYEQYF.

The V call is TRBV5-4, the J call TRBJ1-6; possible D gene TRBD1, 6 bases. The V and J ends lost 4 bases and 7 bases respectively, with 18 bases between them. This CDR3 has 16 residues. The germline V gene has CDR1 SGHNT and CDR2 YYREEE (reference sequence). CDR3 sequence: CASSRGGRDGNSPLHF. Written as DNA, the CDR3 is TGTGCCAGCAGCAGGGGGGGGCGCGATGGAAATTCACCCCTCCACTTT.

The V call is TRBV5-4, the J call TRBJ2-3, with 8 bases lining up with TRBD2. J gave up 6 bases and V 6 bases, and 15 bases lay outside the gene matches. Per the germline V gene, CDR1 is SGHNT and CDR2 is YYREEE (reference sequence). The CDR3 sequence is 16 residues long. The DNA for the CDR3 is TGTGCCAGCACCACGTTAGCGGGAACAACCACGGATACGCAGTATTTT. Protein: CASTTLAGTTTDTQYF.

CDR3 sequence reads: CASRDNTDNEKLFF. CDR3 sequence (DNA): TGCGCCAGCAGGGATAATACGGATAATGAAAAACTGTTTTTT. The chain has TRBV5-1 and TRBJ1-4; the D is unclear. This CDR3 is 14 amino acids long. The germline CDR1 and CDR2 sequences are SGHRS and YFSETQ. V lost 5 bases to trimming and J lost 4 bases, with 12 bases between them.

This chain uses TRBV27 with TRBJ2-7; 10 bases agree with TRBD1. The germline V gene encodes CDR1 MNHEY and CDR2 SMNVEV (reference sequence). The CDR3 covers 14 residues. V was clipped by 7 bases and J by 3 bases; unmatched bases: 6. CDR3 bases: TGTGCCAGCAACCCCGGGACAGGGGTCTACGAGCAGTACTTC. It translates to CASNPGTGVYEQYF.

V is TRBV28 and J is TRBJ2-3; D unclear. V gave up 6 bases and J gave up 2 bases, with 15 bases separating them. CDR1 and CDR2 from the germline V gene are MDHEN and SYDVKM. The CDR3 length is 15 residues. In nucleotides, the CDR3 is TGTGCCAGCAGATCCCCCCCAAGCTTCACAGATACGCAGTATTTT. Translating gives CASRSPPSFTDTQYF.

The genes are TRBV7-9 and TRBJ1-2, with 11 bases lining up with TRBD1. The trim removed 3 bases at V and 7 bases at J, leaving 4 bases unmatched. The CDR3 contains 14 residues. Looked up from germline, CDR1 is SEHNR and CDR2 is FQNEAQ (reference sequence). CDR3 sequence reads: CASSFGQGAGGYTF. The CDR3 DNA follows: TGTGCCAGCAGCTTTGGACAGGGGGCCGGTGGCTACACCTTC.

The chain couples TRBV18 to TRBJ2-7; no clear D gene. The CDR3 is made up of 12 amino acids. Germline assignment: CDR1 KGHSH and CDR2 LQKENI. With 5 bases removed from V and 6 bases from J, the gap between germline ends came to 11 bases. CDR3 DNA sequence: TGTGCCAGCTCAGGGGTCGGCGGCGAGCAGTACTTC. Its protein is CASSGVGGEQYF.

The V gene is TRBV11-2, the J gene TRBJ2-1, with 11 bases aligning to TRBD2. The germline V gene encodes CDR1 SGHAT and CDR2 FQNNGV. V dropped 5 bases and J dropped 3; count of bases not matched to a gene: 3. The CDR3 contains 15 residues. CDR3 DNA sequence: TGTGCCAGCAGCGCTCTAGCGGGAGGCTACAATGAGCAGTTCTTC. This encodes CASSALAGGYNEQFF.

This clone came up a few times. The J gene is TRBJ1-2, the V gene TRBV28; a possible D gene is TRBD1 (6 bases). The CDR3 is made up of 14 amino acids. V was shortened by 3 bases and J by 3 bases, with 11 bases between the two germline ends. Germline V gene data show CDR1 as MDHEN and CDR2 as SYDVKM. Here the CDR3 DNA reads TGTGCCAGCAGTTTCGGGGGCTCCTACTATGGCTACACCTTC. Translating gives CASSFGGSYYGYTF.

The chain is built from TRBV10-1 and TRBJ2-7; TRBD1 is a possible D gene (7 bases). Germline CDR1 and CDR2: WNHNN and SYGVQD (reference sequence). The CDR3 length is 14 residues. The CDR3 is CADREDKACYEQYF. The CDR3 DNA reads TGCGCAGACAGGGAGGACAAAGCTTGCTACGAGCAGTACTTC.

The J gene is TRBJ1-2, the V gene TRBV5-4; no definite D call. Germline V lookup: CDR1 SGHNT, CDR2 YYREEE (reference sequence). Deletions cut 3 bases from V and 5 bases from J, with 14 bases between. The CDR3 extends over 14 amino acids. CDR3 sequence reads: CASSSVGRGYGYTF. CDR3 bases: TGTGCCAGCAGCTCCGTCGGCCGGGGTTATGGCTACACCTTC.

This clone appeared once. This sequence joins TRBV30 and TRBJ1-3; D is ambiguous. CDR3 length equals 16 residues. The germline V gene encodes CDR1 GTSNPN and CDR2 SVGIG (reference sequence). Trimming pared 0 bases from V and 0 bases from J, leaving 12 bases between. The CDR3 reads CAWSVGRPSSGNTIYF. In nucleotides, the CDR3 is TGTGCCTGGAGTGTAGGAAGGCCTTCCTCTGGAAACACCATATATTTT.

The gene calls are TRBV28 and TRBJ2-3, with 8 bases fitting TRBD2. CDR1 is MDHEN and CDR2 is SYDVKM in the germline V gene. Trimming at V came to 3 bases and at J to 10 bases, leaving 15 bases not matched to a gene. The CDR3 spans 16 residues. The CDR3 spells CASSFNPAGDLGAQYF. CDR3 nucleotide sequence: TGTGCCAGCAGTTTTAACCCAGCGGGAGACTTGGGTGCGCAGTATTTT.

V is TRBV7-2 and J is TRBJ2-1, with 7 bases matching TRBD1. V lost 5 bases to trimming and J lost 13 bases; unmatched junction nucleotides: 14. Per the germline V gene, CDR1 is SGHTA and CDR2 is FQGNSA. The CDR3 totals 14 residues. The CDR3 sequence is CASSEYGTAFQQFF. The CDR3 nucleotides are TGTGCCAGCAGCGAATACGGGACAGCTTTCCAACAGTTCTTC.

This chain joins TRBV25-1 and TRBJ2-3; 10 positions match TRBD2. The V gene's germline CDR1 is MGHDK and CDR2 SYGVNS. V lost 2 bases and J lost 2; bases outside the gene matches: 7. The CDR3 has 17 residues. CDR3 sequence reads: CASSEGGSGRFTDTQYF. In nucleotides, the CDR3 is TGTGCCAGCAGTGAAGGAGGTAGCGGGAGGTTCACAGATACGCAGTATTTT.

The rearrangement joins TRBV5-4 to TRBJ2-7; 11 bases fit TRBD2. Germline trimming cut 10 bases from V and 5 bases from J; bases unmatched to any gene: 8. CDR1 and CDR2 (germline): SGHNT, YYREEE (reference sequence). The CDR3 loop spans 13 amino acids. CDR3 in amino acids: CAGGLAGTHEQYF. CDR3 sequence (DNA): TGTGCCGGTGGACTAGCGGGCACCCACGAGCAGTACTTC.

This clone was picked up many times. A read error may produce the germline difference seen at one junction end. The chain combines TRBV7-7 with TRBJ2-3; D is ambiguous. Germline V gene lookup returns CDR1 SSHAT and CDR2 FNYEAQ (reference sequence). The CDR3 has 14 residues. The CDR3 here is CASSVDTSTDTQYF. The CDR3 region has the DNA TGTGCTAGCAGCGTCGACACCTCCACAGATACGCAGTATTTT.

This chain joins TRBV2 and TRBJ2-1; D not certain. V was cut by 6 bases and J by 0 bases, with 9 bases left in between. Per the germline V gene, CDR1 is SNHLY and CDR2 is FYNNEI. The CDR3 totals 14 residues. CDR3: CASSLLASYNEQFF. CDR3 bases: TGTGCCAGCAGCCTTCTGGCCTCCTACAATGAGCAGTTCTTC.

The chain recombines TRBV5-1 with TRBJ2-7; 8 nucleotides line up with TRBD2. From germline, CDR1 is SGHRS and CDR2 YFSETQ. With 5 bases clipped from V and 6 bases from J, the junction kept 10 bases outside the gene matches. The CDR3 covers 14 residues. CDR3 sequence: CASSIEGLEGEQYF. Written as DNA, the CDR3 is TGCGCCAGCAGTATCGAGGGACTAGAGGGCGAGCAGTACTTC.

The chain employs TRBV5-4 and TRBJ2-1; tentatively, D is TRBD1 (6 bases). V gave up 2 bases and J gave up 8 bases, with 11 bases separating them. The CDR3 runs to 13 residues. The V gene's germline CDR1 is SGHNT and CDR2 YYREEE (reference sequence). The CDR3 protein is CASSFQGSDEQFF. As DNA, the CDR3 is TGTGCCAGCAGCTTTCAGGGGAGTGATGAGCAGTTCTTC.

The chain joins TRBV5-6 to TRBJ1-4; D is unclear. The CDR3 covers 16 residues. Trimming stripped 2 bases from V and 0 bases from J, with 11 bases between. The V gene's germline CDR1 is SGHDT and CDR2 YYEEEE. The CDR3 spells CASSFGGPATNEKLFF. CDR3 DNA: TGTGCCAGCAGCTTCGGTGGGCCTGCAACTAATGAAAAACTGTTTTTT.

The V gene is TRBV6-1, the J gene TRBJ2-3; D perhaps matches TRBD1 (6 bases). The V end was cut by 5 bases, the J end by 6 bases, with 12 bases between. CDR1 and CDR2 from the germline V gene are MNHNS and SASEGT. This CDR3 comprises 13 residues. The CDR3 sequence is CASSTPRGDTQYF. CDR3 nucleotides: TGTGCCAGCAGTACACCGAGGGGGGATACGCAGTATTTT.

This clone has a handful of counts. The chain has TRBV15 and TRBJ1-3; TRBD1 aligns across 7 bases. CDR1 LNHNV and CDR2 YYDKDF come from the germline V gene (reference sequence). There are 18 residues in the CDR3. Unmatched junction bases numbered 8, after V lost 0 bases and J lost 0 bases. Here the CDR3 reads CATSRDRGTATSGNTIYF. The CDR3 nucleotides are TGTGCCACCAGCAGAGATAGGGGGACAGCAACCTCTGGAAACACCATATATTTT.

V usage is TRBV6-1 and J usage is TRBJ1-1; no definite D call. Germline CDR1 reads MNHNS; CDR2 reads SASEGT. The CDR3 is 13 amino acids. V was pared by 2 bases and J by 1 base, with 5 bases between. The CDR3 reads CASSEQGNTEAFF. DNA for the CDR3: TGTGCCAGCAGTGAACAAGGGAACACTGAAGCTTTCTTT.

The chain has TRBV27 and TRBJ2-2; 7 bases align to TRBD2. The CDR3 spans 19 residues. The V gene end was trimmed by 3 bases and the J gene end by 6 bases; junction bases not matched to a gene: 19. The germline V gene has CDR1 MNHEY and CDR2 SMNVEV (reference sequence). CDR3 sequence reads: CASSLAPLTAGVLSGELFF. The CDR3 nucleotides are TGTGCCAGCAGTTTGGCGCCCCTGACCGCGGGAGTTCTGTCCGGGGAGCTGTTTTTT.

This clone was found once. J is TRBJ2-5 and V is TRBV2; perhaps TRBD2 as D (6 bases). Germline values: CDR1 SNHLY, CDR2 FYNNEI. There are 14 residues in the CDR3. V was trimmed by 8 bases and J by 5 bases, leaving 18 bases between them. The CDR3 spells CASGRLSGPETQYF. The DNA of the CDR3 is TGTGCCAGCGGACGGCTGAGCGGGCCGGAGACCCAGTACTTC.

This CDR3 is CASSLDLAGASYEQYF. Here the CDR3 DNA reads TGTGCCAGCAGCTTAGATCTAGCGGGAGCCTCCTACGAGCAGTACTTC. V usage is TRBV7-9 and J usage is TRBJ2-7, with TRBD2 matching 10 bases. The ends lost 1 base at V and 0 bases at J; junction bases unmatched: 3. CDR1 and CDR2 (germline): SEHNR, FQNEAQ (reference sequence). This CDR3 comprises 16 residues. Variable domain in full (rest from reference TRBV7-9 and TRBJ2-7): DTGVSQNPRHKITKRGQNVTFRCDPISEHNRLYWYRQTLGQGPEFLTYFQNEAQLEKSRLLSDRFSAERPKGSFSTLEIQRTEQGDSAMYLCASSLDLAGASYEQYFGPGTRLTVT.

This rearrangement joins TRBV7-9 to TRBJ2-7; D remains unclear. Deletions cut 4 bases from V and 7 bases from J, with 14 bases between. CDR3 length: 13 residues. Germline V gene sequence: CDR1 SEHNR, CDR2 FQNEAQ (reference sequence). The CDR3 coding sequence is TGTGCCAGCAGCTCGCGGACGGCCTTGGAGCAGTACTTC. Protein product: CASSSRTALEQYF.